These T cell receptor beta chains were read from a single sample in a study of T-cell memory formation after mild COVID-19. TCRdb reprocessed the 5' RACE reads via MiXCR and lists one record per CDR3 protein. The sample lists approximately 60,000 distinct CDR3 sequences; about 9.4% were seen once. The sample comprised PBMCs or a T cell subset sorted from them (not recorded which). Receptors were obtained from a man aged 18 to 29 who had mild COVID-19 (a few samples of this study predate the infection). Cell type and time point are not known. The CDR3 runs from the conserved cysteine through the conserved F or W. Fields, in order: clone size, D gene, V gene, J gene, CDR3 DNA, CDR3 protein. The D gene is left open where the match is weak. Size values are once, few and many counts, or a class for expanded clones, and some rows have none.

NA	NA	TRBV29-1	TRBJ2-7	TGCAGCGTTGTGTTAGGGTACGAGCAGTACTTC	CSVVLGYEQYF
NA	TRBD1	TRBV5-1	TRBJ1-4	TGCGCCAGCAGCTATCAGGGGGATGAAAAACTGTTTTTT	CASSYQGDEKLFF
many	NA	TRBV12-3/TRBV12-4	TRBJ1-5	TGTGCCAGCAGTTTAGCGGAGCCTAATCAGCCCCAGCATTTT	CASSLAEPNQPQHF
few	NA	TRBV2	TRBJ1-1	TGTGCCAGCAACATCGGACAGTTGAACACTGAAGCTTTCTTT	CASNIGQLNTEAFF
few	NA	TRBV12-5	TRBJ2-5	TGTGCTAGTGGTTTGGTACTGAGGGAGACCCAGTACTTC	CASGLVLRETQYF
many	TRBD2	TRBV20-1	TRBJ2-1	TGCAGTGCTAGAGACGCAGCGGGGGCCTACAATGAGCAGTTCTTC	CSARDAAGAYNEQFF
few	TRBD1	TRBV4-1	TRBJ1-5	TGCGCCAGCAGCCCGGGACAGGGGTCCGGCAATCAGCCCCAGCATTTT	CASSPGQGSGNQPQHF
many	TRBD1	TRBV5-6	TRBJ2-1	TGTGCCAGCAGCGGTACAGGGGGCGATGAGCAGTTCTTC	CASSGTGGDEQFF
few	NA	TRBV20-1	TRBJ2-1	TGCAGTGCTAGAGATGTGCGTCTCAGCGTTTCGAATGAGCAGTTCTTC	CSARDVRLSVSNEQFF
few	NA	TRBV30	TRBJ2-1	TGTGCCTGGAGTGTGCAAGTCACAAGTGAGCAGTTCTTC	CAWSVQVTSEQFF
NA	NA	TRBV6-5	TRBJ2-1	TGTGCCAGCTCGGGGCCGATTTACAATGAGCAGTTCTTC	CASSGPIYNEQFF
many	NA	TRBV7-8	TRBJ1-2	TGTGCCAGCAGCTTAGCGCAATCGGCAGTTTATGGCTACACCTTC	CASSLAQSAVYGYTF
few	NA	TRBV14	TRBJ2-3	TGTGCCAGCAGCCGGTTTCGGGATACGCAGTATTTT	CASSRFRDTQYF
NA	TRBD2	TRBV5-1	TRBJ2-5	TGCGCCAGCAGCCCCACTAGCGGGGGAGACGCGACCCAGTACTTC	CASSPTSGGDATQYF
many	NA	TRBV7-9	TRBJ2-5	TGTGCCAGCGGTGAGACCCAGTACTTC	CASGETQYF
many	TRBD1	TRBV20-1	TRBJ1-2	TGCAGTGCTAGAGATCAGGGACAGGGGGAAGGCTACACCTTC	CSARDQGQGEGYTF
NA	NA	TRBV4-1	TRBJ1-1	TGCGCCAGCGGGATGGAGGGGGGCGCGGCGGCCACTGAAGCTTTCTTT	CASGMEGGAAATEAFF